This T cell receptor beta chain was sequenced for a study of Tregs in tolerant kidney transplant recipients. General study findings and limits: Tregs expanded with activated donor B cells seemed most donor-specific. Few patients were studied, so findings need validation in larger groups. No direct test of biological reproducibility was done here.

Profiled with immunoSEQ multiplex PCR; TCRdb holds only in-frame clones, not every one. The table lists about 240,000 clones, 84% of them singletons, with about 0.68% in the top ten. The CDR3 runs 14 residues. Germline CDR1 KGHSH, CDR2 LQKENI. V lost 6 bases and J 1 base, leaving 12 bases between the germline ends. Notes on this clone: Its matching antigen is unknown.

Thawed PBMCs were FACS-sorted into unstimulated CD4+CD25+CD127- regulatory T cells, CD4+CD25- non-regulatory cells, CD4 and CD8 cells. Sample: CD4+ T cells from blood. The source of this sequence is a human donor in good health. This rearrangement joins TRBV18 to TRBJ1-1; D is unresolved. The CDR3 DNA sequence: TGTGCCAGCTCCCCAATTCTACAGAACACTGAAGCTTTCTTT. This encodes CASSPILQNTEAFF.